The table lists the clone carrying this T cell receptor beta chain with a few counts. Antigen unknown. Investigators isolated RNA and reverse transcribed it into cDNA to act as the sequencing template. Clones were read by immunoSEQ multiplex PCR, and TCRdb kept only the in-frame ones, dropping some. The sample has about 260,000 clones; 50% to 75% are singletons. Treatment specified: oral pan-JAK inhibitor, 5-10 mg twice daily. The sample comes from a study of CD8+ T cells in alopecia areata. Findings and limits, study-wide: Tofacitinib produced a significant decrease in scalp clonality and in expanded CD8+ clones among the top 100. Sequencing of scalp tissue also captures the resident alphabeta T cells of normal skin. Researchers reported that TCR sharing among patients proved less clear than in mice, possibly HLA-linked.

The receptor comes from a human donor with alopecia areata. This specimen consisted of CD4+ T cells sorted from blood, obtained around week 54, from a patient treated with tofacitinib.

The DNA for the CDR3 is TGTGCCAGCAGCTTGGGTAGGGGGCAAGTCATCACTGAAGCTTTCTTT. It encodes CASSLGRGQVITEAFF. The chain combines TRBV5-6 with TRBJ1-1; 7 bases map to TRBD1. This CDR3 has 16 residues. V was pared by 0 bases and J by 4 bases, with 9 bases of the junction left unmatched. Germline loops: CDR1 SGHDT, CDR2 YYEEEE.